This TCR beta chain derives from a study of cytomegalovirus exposure and HLA in healthy donors (dated by TCRdb to about 2017). In the study overall: According to an earlier analysis of several hundred of the donors, about 190 million T cells yielded over 100 million unique TCR beta sequences and about 300 Gb of sequence data. Of the approximately 400 genotyped donors, approximately 80% fell in the genetic ancestry cluster associated with self-reported Caucasian donors. To predict cytomegalovirus infection status, the study combined high-throughput TCR immunosequencing, statistical association of individual TCRs with disease status, and machine learning. The study aimed to test whether cataloging public T cell receptors could reveal signatures of past pathogen exposure. Approximately 300 gigabases of sequencing data and 91 million or so unique TCR sequences made up an early release that covered approximately 700 HLA-typed donors. Using immunosequencing, the study profiled T cell repertoires from fewer than 700 subjects and related those repertoires to cytomegalovirus serostatus. Both class I and class II loci were covered by HLA typing, at four-digit resolution. To study patterns of TCR occurrence, a later analysis re-analyzed previously published TCR beta repertoires from hundreds of donors and added high-resolution HLA genotyping. On average, around 200,000 unique TCR beta nucleotide sequences were sequenced per donor among roughly 430 genotyped donors of the cohort, with 15% to 20% of those sequences being non-productive. The later analysis used no new phenotypic data to find candidate immune exposures, relying instead on TCR beta sequences and their occurrence across donors. Every discovery cohort repertoire had been produced on one sequencing platform. Donor age, sex, ethnicity and CMV serostatus were compiled together with the repertoire data. A later genetic analysis used genome-wide SNP genotypes for 398 of the 666 donors, treating that subset as a discovery cohort. An earlier analysis of approximately 640 of the donors applied high-throughput TCR beta sequencing to assess whether each TCR beta V gene segment acted as functional or pseudogenic. Besides the first cohort of 666 subjects, a separate validation cohort made up of roughly 120 different subjects was used. The number of typed donors differed by locus: about 620-640 for A, B, C, DRB1 and DQB1; 500 to 550 for DQA1; some 610 for DPA1; and roughly 490 for DPB1. Roughly 5 DR-DQ haplotypes were treated as single units for association and clustering because of strong linkage in the cohort. Overall study results and their limits: According to a later analysis, parvovirus B19, influenza, CMV and Epstein-Barr virus appeared linked to several top co-occurrence clusters. In a later analysis, 15,000 to 20,000 TCR beta sequences were associated with specific HLA alleles at a false discovery rate of 0.05. The classifier was reported to diagnose cytomegalovirus status with high specificity and sensitivity in both the original and validation cohorts. The presence/absence analyses assumed that sequencing depth was roughly uniform across donors, and that assumption may not be true. In vitro tests confirmed that a few of the cytomegalovirus-associated TCR beta chains recognize cytomegalovirus antigens. Because counts were too low, roughly 16 rarely observed V segments, including chromosome 9 orphons, were left out of the earlier analysis of approximately 580 of the donors. Compared with the approximately 720-donor mean, donors in an Asian-associated ancestry cluster had fewer N-insertions in productive TCRs, according to a later genetic analysis. Correlated functional status among segregating V segments might reflect linkage disequilibrium, but an unknown experimental factor could not be ruled out. It was suggested by the authors that the approach could potentially be generalized to other disease states and immunological phenotypes. In a later analysis, most CMV-associated TCR beta chains were found to appear HLA-restricted, with HLA associations seemingly driven largely by CMV exposure. An earlier analysis of approximately 600 of the donors showed that most TCR beta V segments appeared in productive rearrangements either about 87% or about 30% of the time, which broadly matched IMGT annotations. Because the 87-base-pair reads could not distinguish some IMGT-functional V segments, including TRBV6-2 and TRBV6-3, those segments were excluded. In a later analysis, HLA-associated TCR beta chains were found to be more clonally expanded and to have lower generation probabilities than equally common non-associated chains. V-gene and J-gene trimming of TCR beta chains was associated with a missense DCLRE1C variant in a later genetic analysis, and the association was replicated in an independent cohort. Only TCR beta chains were sequenced in this cohort, and the absence of alpha or paired-chain data limited detectable features. Assigning TCR associations to individual alleles was difficult when HLA alleles, especially DR and DQ, strongly co-occurred. A further reported finding was that TCR beta sequences accurately predicted the HLA-A and HLA-B alleles for most subjects in the first cohort. Because HLA typing was unavailable for some donors at each locus, only the typed subset was used in association tests. A cluster of highly shared sequence variants was judged likely to represent a technical artifact of the sequencing pipeline. According to a later analysis, TCR association rates differed among HLA loci, with DRB1 alleles showing the most associated TCRs and HLA-C alleles showing the fewest. The only immune exposure information available for the cohort was CMV serostatus. While some public TCRs were present in many individuals, most TCR sequences turned up only very rarely across donors. The study listed 164 TCR beta chains as associated with cytomegalovirus.

Taken from cysteine to phenylalanine, the CDR3 has 15 residues. The sequence is cut down to CDR3 DNA, 45 bases in frame from base 1. V is cut back by 0 bases and J by 3 bases, with 1 base in the junction unmatched. CDR1 is given as MGHRA and CDR2 as YSYEKL, both from the germline V gene. Libraries came from the immunoSEQ multiplex PCR assay. For the multiplex PCR, a mixture combining 60 forward primers for TCR Vbeta segments and 13 reverse primers for TCR Jbeta segments was used. The CDR3 region of rearranged TCR beta genes was amplified from genomic DNA with a multiplex PCR assay. Amplified TCR beta libraries were sequenced as 87-base-pair reads on the Illumina HiSeq System. On the study's bioinformatics: A later analysis counted 65 million to 90 million unique TCR beta chains across the 600 to 850 repertoires, and around 12 million of these chains were shared by at least two donors. To remove PCR and sequencing errors, raw reads were error-corrected and collapsed into unique sequences using a nearest-neighbor algorithm that merged closely related sequences. CDR3 sequences were aligned to IMGT reference sequences to assign V, D and J gene segments. For a sequence to be retained, a match of at least six nucleotides to both a V gene segment and a J gene segment was required. A rearrangement counted as productive if the CDR3 had no stop codons and remained in frame with V and J, and every other rearrangement counted as non-productive. Following IMGT convention, CDR3 was defined as the stretch from the second conserved V-encoded cysteine up to the conserved J-encoded phenylalanine. The earlier analysis of more than 450 of the donors excluded sequences that lacked an unambiguous match to a single V gene segment. In an earlier analysis of 587 of the donors, a V segment was called functional when productive rearrangements were above 56.7%, and segregating when the standard deviation between donors exceeded 5%. To diagnose cytomegalovirus status from the catalog of TCR beta chain sequences, a statistical classification framework was built. In a later analysis, V and J genes were assigned by comparing TCR nucleotide sequences against IMGT/GENE-DB human TR gene sequences. Using the TCRdist pipeline, a later analysis assigned CDR3 sequences along with most-parsimonious VDJ recombination scenarios. In a later analysis, each TCR beta chain was defined by its CDR3 amino acid sequence together with its V-gene family, and reads without a unique V-gene family were excluded. To address suspected cross-contamination and a sequencing artifact, a later analysis removed approximately 600 highly shared, low-generation-probability nucleotide sequences. For each public chain, a later analysis derived a clonal expansion index from normalized ranks of inferred template counts within each repertoire. In a later analysis, generation probabilities were computed using a VDJ recombination model fitted to out-of-frame rearrangements, and the results were checked against IGoR. Hypergeometric tests were used in a later analysis to score TCR-TCR, TCR-HLA and TCR-CMV co-occurrence, with a repertoire-size bias correction applied to the TCR pairs. To estimate false discovery rates, a later analysis permuted the HLA or CMV assignments 20 times. A later analysis grouped co-occurring TCRs with DBSCAN, adding TCRdist sequence similarity when clustering within HLA-allele-positive subsets. Repertoires with fewer than 30,000 or more than 120,000 public chains, plus five repertoires with anomalous nucleotide sharing, were excluded from co-occurrence clustering. TCRdb mirrors the immuneACCESS table, restricted to in-frame sequences. Some clones are absent from its copies; in checked studies, under half trace to an unresolved V gene, and the reason for the others is unknown. For V, J and clone size, that table is used; D and trimming come from the DNA. The sample yields about 120,000 clones; 83% were counted once. The ten largest make up more than 3.5% of the sample.

The cohort consisted of 650 to 850 healthy bone marrow donors. All cohort members were sampled while nominally healthy, although unrecorded immune exposures were likely present. The donor tested CMV seropositive, placing the donor among the roughly 300 seropositive members of the cohort. Every donor gave a peripheral blood sample, and the peripheral blood mononuclear cells from that sample were used for TCR beta sequencing. Genomic DNA extraction from the blood cell samples was performed with the Qiagen DNeasy Blood Extraction Kit. In its sample, this clone was seen a few times. The antigen it recognizes is unknown. Base qualities are not at hand, and no much larger clone is one base apart.

Recombination linked TRBV4-1 to TRBJ1-1; 10 central bases correspond to TRBD1. This clonotype was obtained from a woman between 40 and 55 years old in good health and CMV-seropositive. Input material: PBMCs. The base sequence is TGCGCCAGCAGCCAAGACGGACAGGGGGACACTGAAGCTTTCTTT. It translates to CASSQDGQGDTEAFF.